The clone carrying this TCR beta chain was seen more than once but under ten times. What it binds is unknown. The sample originates from a study of vaccination and CD4 T cells after COVID-19. Noted treatment: approximately nine-day PBMC culture with coronavirus spike peptide pools or control peptides (ViraFEST assay). Researchers collected the unexposed donor's CD4+ T cells before the COVID-19 pandemic (2011-2018). Germline V gene sequence: CDR1 LNHDA, CDR2 SQIVND (reference sequence). The CDR3 sequence is 11 residues long. Trimming shortened V by 6 bases and J by 6 bases, and 5 bases separated the two germline ends. Researchers used the Oncomine TCR Beta short-read assay to sequence DNA from cultured CD4+ T cells. Cultured CD4+ T cells were the source of extracted genomic DNA. TCRdb independently ran MiXCR on the PCR reads; one entry per CDR3 protein. The profile shows fewer than 13,000 distinct CDR3 sequences, 34% of them singletons.

This TCR came from a human donor in good health. Input material: CD4+ T cells from blood, cultured in vitro. The chain has TRBV19 and TRBJ2-2; D might be TRBD1 or TRBD2, each matching 5 bases. The CDR3 sequence is CASRGAGELFF. CDR3 DNA: TGTGCCAGTAGGGGGGCCGGGGAGCTGTTTTTT.